These T cell receptor beta chains were read from a single sample in a study of cytomegalovirus exposure and HLA in healthy donors. Sequenced by immunoSEQ multiplex PCR; TCRdb stores in-frame clones only, minus some. The data contain 250,000 to 300,000 clones, approximately 84% of them seen just once; the ten biggest clones take up approximately 2%. The sample comprised PBMCs. These receptors all stem from a woman aged 40 to 50 in good health and CMV-seropositive. Each CDR3 is given with its conserved first and last residue. The D gene is left open where the match is weak. Clone size is shown for a subset of rows, as once, few, many or a class of expanded clone.

TRBJ1-1,TRBD1,NA,TRBV28,TGTGCCAGCAGAAGGACAGGGAGCACTGAAGCTTTCTTT,CASRRTGSTEAFF
TRBJ1-1,NA,once,TRBV11-3,TGTGCCAGCAGCTTAGTTCCGGGTAACACTGAAGCTTTCTTT,CASSLVPGNTEAFF
TRBJ2-7,TRBD1,NA,TRBV6-1,TGTGCCAGCAGTGTAGACAGGGGCGTTGGCGAGCAGTACTTC,CASSVDRGVGEQYF
TRBJ2-3,TRBD2,NA,TRBV5-1,TGCGCCAGCAGCCAGGGGACTAGCGGGAGTGGTTCAGCAGATACGCAGTATTTT,CASSQGTSGSGSADTQYF
TRBJ2-2,NA,NA,TRBV4-2,TGTGCCAGCAGCCAAGGTGGAGCCACCGGGGAGCTGTTTTTT,CASSQGGATGELFF
TRBJ2-1,TRBD2,NA,TRBV11-3,TGTGCCAGCAGCTACCTAGCGGGAGGGTTCGGGGAGCAGTTCTTC,CASSYLAGGFGEQFF
TRBJ2-7,NA,few,TRBV5-1,TGCGCCAGCAGCAACCCCGGGACAAGCCTCTACGAGCAGTACTTC,CASSNPGTSLYEQYF
TRBJ1-2,NA,NA,TRBV6-1,TGTGCCAGCAGCGCCACAGGAGAATATGGCTACACCTTC,CASSATGEYGYTF
TRBJ1-1,TRBD1,NA,TRBV9,TGTGCCAGCAGCGTAGGCGGGACAGTGAACACTGAAGCTTTCTTT,CASSVGGTVNTEAFF
TRBJ1-4,NA,NA,TRBV5-5,TGTGCCAGCAGCTTGTGGGGGGTCGTTGGTGAAAAACTGTTTTTT,CASSLWGVVGEKLFF
TRBJ1-1,NA,NA,TRBV30,TGTGCCTGGAGTGTAACGGGACATCCCCCAGCTGAAGCTTTCTTT,CAWSVTGHPPAEAFF
TRBJ2-5,TRBD2,NA,TRBV9,TGTGCCAGCAGCGTAGGGTGGGGGGGGTCAGAGACCCAGTACTTC,CASSVGWGGSETQYF
TRBJ1-3,NA,NA,TRBV30,TGTGCCTGGAGCCCAGGGACTAGTGGAAACACCATATATTTT,CAWSPGTSGNTIYF
TRBJ2-1,NA,NA,TRBV27,TGTGCCAGCAGTAGACAGCCCCACTTGGAGCAGTTCTTC,CASSRQPHLEQFF
TRBJ2-2,NA,NA,TRBV5-1,TGCGCCAGCAGCTTCCAGGGTGCCGGGGAGCTGTTTTTT,CASSFQGAGELFF
TRBJ2-1,TRBD2,NA,TRBV7-9,TGTGCCAGCAGCATTCGACTAGCGGATAGCAATGAGCAGTTCTTC,CASSIRLADSNEQFF
TRBJ2-5,NA,NA,TRBV7-9,TGTGCCAGCACCCCGAGGACACAACAAGAGACCCAGTACTTC,CASTPRTQQETQYF
TRBJ2-7,NA,NA,TRBV28,TGTGCCAGCAGTTTGGCTTCCTACGAGCAGTACTTC,CASSLASYEQYF
TRBJ2-4,TRBD1,once,TRBV7-9,TGTGCCAGCAGCCAACAGGGGGCCGTATCTGGGGGCATTCAGTACTTC,CASSQQGAVSGGIQYF
TRBJ2-4,NA,NA,TRBV6-1,TGTGCCAGCAGTACTAACACCGAAGCCAAAAACATTCAGTACTTC,CASSTNTEAKNIQYF
TRBJ2-7,TRBD2,NA,TRBV29-1,TGCAGCGTTGAACCGGTAGCGGGAGGCGATTTGTACTTC,CSVEPVAGGDLYF
TRBJ1-1,TRBD1,NA,TRBV11-2,TGTGCCAGCAGCTTAGTAATGGGACAGGGTGAAGCTTTCTTT,CASSLVMGQGEAFF
TRBJ2-2,NA,NA,TRBV19,TGTGCCAGTAGTCCTCGACTAGTCGGGGAGCTGTTTTTT,CASSPRLVGELFF
TRBJ1-1,NA,NA,TRBV28,TGTGCCAGCACCTTCCGTAGGGGGGGCCTGAACACTGAAGCTTTCTTT,CASTFRRGGLNTEAFF
TRBJ1-1,NA,NA,TRBV28,TGTGCCAGCAGTAGTTGGGGGGTCTTCAACACTGAAGCTTTCTTT,CASSSWGVFNTEAFF
TRBJ2-7,TRBD2,NA,TRBV6-6,TGTGCCAGCAGTTACTCGGGGCTAGCGGGAGCCTACGAGCAGTACTTC,CASSYSGLAGAYEQYF
TRBJ2-7,TRBD2,once,TRBV28,TGTACTAGCGGGAGGATTGGCGAGCAGTACTTC,CTSGRIGEQYF
TRBJ2-5,TRBD1,few,TRBV6-1,TGTGCCAGCAGGGTCCCGGGACAGGGTGGAGAGACCCAGTACTTC,CASRVPGQGGETQYF
TRBJ1-2,TRBD1,once,TRBV4-3,TGCGCCAGCAGCCAAGAAGTCAACAGGGGTAACTATGGCTACACCTTC,CASSQEVNRGNYGYTF
TRBJ2-7,NA,NA,TRBV7-8,TGTGCCAGCAGCTTAGGTTCAGGCCAGGTCTACGAGCAGTACTTC,CASSLGSGQVYEQYF
TRBJ2-3,NA,NA,TRBV29-1,TGCAGCGTACGCCTAGTCCTTACAGATACGCAGTATTTT,CSVRLVLTDTQYF
TRBJ2-7,TRBD2,NA,TRBV2,TGTGCCAGCAGTTATGGCGGGAGTGAGTACGAGCAGTACTTC,CASSYGGSEYEQYF
TRBJ2-3,TRBD2,NA,TRBV7-9,TGTGCCAGCAGCTTAGTTGGGACTAGATTCCAAGATACGCAGTATTTT,CASSLVGTRFQDTQYF
TRBJ1-1,NA,NA,TRBV4-2,TGTGCCAGCAGCCAAGTTGGGAGGGAAACTGAAGCTTTCTTT,CASSQVGRETEAFF
TRBJ1-2,NA,NA,TRBV29-1,TGCAGCGTTGAAGCACAGGGCAACTATGGCTACACCTTC,CSVEAQGNYGYTF
TRBJ2-3,TRBD2,few,TRBV9,TGTGCCAGCAGCGCCCTAGCGGGAGTGATGACAGATACGCAGTATTTT,CASSALAGVMTDTQYF
TRBJ2-1,NA,once,TRBV5-1,TGCGCCAGCAGCTTGGACAGGGCTGATAACCATGAGCAGTTCTTC,CASSLDRADNHEQFF
TRBJ1-5,TRBD1,NA,TRBV11-2,TGTGCCAGCAGATTTGACAGGGGAAGCGGCAATCAGCCCCAGCATTTT,CASRFDRGSGNQPQHF
TRBJ1-2,TRBD1,NA,TRBV7-3,TGTGCCAGCAGCTTGGGACAGGGGTATGGCTACACCTTC,CASSLGQGYGYTF
TRBJ2-7,TRBD2,NA,TRBV4-2,TGTGCCAGCAGCCAGGCGACGAGACTAGCGGGAGAATACGCCTACGAGCAGTACTTC,CASSQATRLAGEYAYEQYF
TRBJ2-7,NA,few,TRBV19,TGTGCCAGTAGTATGGGCACAGCGGAGACGGCCTACGAGCAGTACTTC,CASSMGTAETAYEQYF
TRBJ2-7,TRBD2,few,TRBV6-1,TGTGCCAGCGGCTCTACTAGCGGGCACCCCTACGAGCAGTACTTC,CASGSTSGHPYEQYF
TRBJ1-5,NA,few,TRBV6-1,TGTGCCACTCGGGGGGATCCTAGCAATCAGCCCCAGCATTTT,CATRGDPSNQPQHF
TRBJ2-1,NA,NA,TRBV9,TGTGCCAGCAGCGCTCAACCCGAGCGACTGAGCTCCTACAATGAGCAGTTCTTC,CASSAQPERLSSYNEQFF
TRBJ2-3,TRBD2,NA,TRBV7-3,TGTGCCAGCAGCTTACGCCCTAGCGGGAGGGCCGGGATTGGCACAGATACGCAGTATTTT,CASSLRPSGRAGIGTDTQYF